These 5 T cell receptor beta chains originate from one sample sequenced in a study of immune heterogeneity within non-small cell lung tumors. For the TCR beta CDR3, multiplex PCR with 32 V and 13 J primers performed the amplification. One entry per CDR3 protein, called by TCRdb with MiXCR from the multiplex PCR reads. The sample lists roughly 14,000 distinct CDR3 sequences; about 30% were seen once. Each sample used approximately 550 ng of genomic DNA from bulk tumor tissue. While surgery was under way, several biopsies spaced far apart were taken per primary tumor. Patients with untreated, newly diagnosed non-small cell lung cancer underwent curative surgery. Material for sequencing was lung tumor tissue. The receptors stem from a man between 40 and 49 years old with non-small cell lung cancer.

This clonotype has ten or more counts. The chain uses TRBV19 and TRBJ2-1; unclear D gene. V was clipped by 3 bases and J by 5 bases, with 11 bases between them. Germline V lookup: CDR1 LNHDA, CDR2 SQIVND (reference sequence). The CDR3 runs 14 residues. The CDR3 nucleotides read TGTGCCAGTAGTATTTCTGGGTCCGACAATGAGCAGTTCTTC. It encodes CASSISGSDNEQFF. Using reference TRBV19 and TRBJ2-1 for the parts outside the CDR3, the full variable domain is DGGITQSPKYLFRKEGQNVTLSCEQNLNHDAMYWYRQDPGQGLRLIYYSQIVNDFQKGDIAEGYSVSREKKESFPLTVTSAQKNPTAFYLCASSISGSDNEQFFGPGTRLTVL.

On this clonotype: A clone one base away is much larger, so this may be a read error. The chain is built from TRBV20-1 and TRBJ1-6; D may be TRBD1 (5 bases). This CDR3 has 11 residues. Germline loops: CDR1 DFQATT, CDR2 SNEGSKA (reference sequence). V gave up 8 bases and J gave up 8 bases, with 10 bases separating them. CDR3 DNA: TGCAGTCCTGGACAAGATTCACCCCTCCACTTT. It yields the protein CSPGQDSPLHF.

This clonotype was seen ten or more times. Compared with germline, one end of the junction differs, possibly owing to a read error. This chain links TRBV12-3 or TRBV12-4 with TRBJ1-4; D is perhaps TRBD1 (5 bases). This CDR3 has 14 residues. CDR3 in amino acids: CASRLGATNEKLFF. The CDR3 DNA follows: TGTGCCAGCAGGTTAGGGGCAACTAATGAAAAACTGTTTTTT.

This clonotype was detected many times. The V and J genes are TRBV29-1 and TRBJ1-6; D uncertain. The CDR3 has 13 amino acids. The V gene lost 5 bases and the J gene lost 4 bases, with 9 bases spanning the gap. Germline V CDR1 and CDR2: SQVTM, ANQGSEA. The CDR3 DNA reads TGCAGCGTTAGTATAGATTATAATTCACCCCTCCACTTT. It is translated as CSVSIDYNSPLHF. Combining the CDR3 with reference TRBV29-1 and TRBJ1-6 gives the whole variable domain SAVISQKPSRDICQRGTSLTIQCQVDSQVTMMFWYRQQPGQSLTLIATANQGSEATYESGFVIDKFPISRPNLTFSTLTVSNMSPEDSSIYLCSVSIDYNSPLHFGNGTRLTVT.

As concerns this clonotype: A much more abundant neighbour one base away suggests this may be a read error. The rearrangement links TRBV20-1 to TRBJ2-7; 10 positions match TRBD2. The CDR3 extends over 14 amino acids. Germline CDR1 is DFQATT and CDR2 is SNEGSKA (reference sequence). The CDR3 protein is CSARESGRADEQCF. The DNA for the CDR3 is TGCAGTGCTAGAGAAAGCGGGAGGGCCGACGAGCAGTGCTTC.